This T cell receptor beta chain was found in a study of cytomegalovirus exposure and HLA in healthy donors. Notes on the study in general: Links to common viral pathogens appeared, in a later analysis, for several of the most significant clusters. It was taken for granted in presence/absence analyses that sequencing depth across donors was roughly uniform. A later analysis found that most CMV-associated TCR beta chains appeared HLA-restricted. A list of 150 or so TCR beta chains associated with cytomegalovirus was given.

V was shortened by 5 bases and J by 4 bases, with 12 bases between the two germline ends. The CDR3 length is 14 residues. CDR1 and CDR2 (germline): SGHVS, FNYEAQ. The PCR employed 60 Vbeta primers together with 13 Jbeta primers. The data were produced by immunoSEQ multiplex PCR, yet TCRdb's version contains in-frame clones alone and is incomplete. The table shows 150,000 to 200,000 clones, with 79% occurring only once. This clone was observed a handful of times. Its matching antigen is unknown. The J gene is TRBJ1-5, the V gene TRBV7-6; D is undetermined. Source material: PBMCs. The origin of this receptor is a woman aged 45-65 years in good health and CMV-seronegative. Here the CDR3 DNA reads TGTGCCAGCAGCACCCCTGGAGGGAATCAGCCCCAGCATTTT. This translates into CASSTPGGNQPQHF.